Listed below are T cell receptor beta chains from one sample, sequenced in a study of control samples from healthy donors and cancer patients. This table comes from immunoSEQ multiplex PCR, and its TCRdb copy is limited to in-frame clones, with some not included. The table records 82,000 or so clones, around 94% of them present only once. The sequenced sample consisted of blood. Receptor source: a woman aged 18-29 years in good health. Each CDR3 is given with its conserved first and last residue. D genes are given only for firm matches. Not all rows give a size; the values are once, few, many and, for expanded clones, a class.

D gene: NA
V gene: TRBV29-1
J gene: TRBJ2-1
clone size: NA
CDR3 protein: CSVEGEAVHNEQFF
CDR3 DNA: TGCAGCGTTGAAGGGGAAGCGGTCCACAATGAGCAGTTCTTC

D gene: NA
V gene: TRBV2
J gene: TRBJ2-3
clone size: NA
CDR3 protein: CASSPRNWGDTQYF
CDR3 DNA: TGTGCCAGCAGTCCCCGAAATTGGGGAGATACGCAGTATTTT

D gene: NA
V gene: TRBV6-6
J gene: TRBJ1-2
clone size: NA
CDR3 protein: CASSFLRDIEGYTF
CDR3 DNA: TGTGCCAGCAGTTTCCTCCGGGACATCGAAGGCTACACCTTC

D gene: NA
V gene: TRBV6-1
J gene: TRBJ2-6
clone size: NA
CDR3 protein: CASSAWDQPSGANVLTF
CDR3 DNA: TGTGCCAGCAGTGCGTGGGACCAGCCCTCTGGGGCCAACGTCCTGACTTTC

D gene: NA
V gene: TRBV6-4
J gene: TRBJ1-2
clone size: NA
CDR3 protein: CASSEGGSGDYGYTF
CDR3 DNA: TGTGCCAGCAGTGAGGGGGGGAGTGGTGACTATGGCTACACCTTC

D gene: NA
V gene: TRBV27
J gene: TRBJ2-6
clone size: NA
CDR3 protein: CASRSSGANVLTF
CDR3 DNA: TGTGCCAGCCGGAGCTCTGGGGCCAACGTCCTGACTTTC

D gene: NA
V gene: TRBV6-4
J gene: TRBJ2-4
clone size: NA
CDR3 protein: CAAARDPKNIQYF
CDR3 DNA: TGTGCCGCGGCGCGGGACCCCAAAAACATTCAGTACTTC

D gene: TRBD1
V gene: TRBV28
J gene: TRBJ1-6
clone size: NA
CDR3 protein: CASSSRGQGGSPLHF
CDR3 DNA: TGTGCCAGCAGCTCAAGGGGGCAGGGGGGCTCACCCCTCCACTTT

D gene: TRBD2
V gene: TRBV28
J gene: TRBJ2-7
clone size: NA
CDR3 protein: CASTTGGPVEQYF
CDR3 DNA: TGTGCCAGCACTACGGGAGGACCGGTCGAGCAGTACTTC

D gene: NA
V gene: TRBV28
J gene: TRBJ2-7
clone size: once
CDR3 protein: CASSLKLGGEQYF
CDR3 DNA: TGTGCCAGCAGTTTAAAGTTAGGGGGCGAGCAGTACTTC

D gene: NA
V gene: TRBV27
J gene: TRBJ2-7
clone size: NA
CDR3 protein: CASSLTGGLGEQYF
CDR3 DNA: TGTGCCAGCAGTTTAACGGGCGGGCTAGGGGAGCAGTACTTC

D gene: NA
V gene: TRBV20-1
J gene: TRBJ1-3
clone size: NA
CDR3 protein: CSARVRNTIYF
CDR3 DNA: TGCAGTGCTAGAGTGCGAAACACCATATATTTT

D gene: NA
V gene: TRBV27
J gene: TRBJ2-2
clone size: NA
CDR3 protein: CASSHYATGELFF
CDR3 DNA: TGTGCCAGCAGTCATTACGCCACCGGGGAGCTGTTTTTT

D gene: NA
V gene: TRBV10-3
J gene: TRBJ2-1
clone size: NA
CDR3 protein: CAISESGPQTGNNEQFF
CDR3 DNA: TGTGCCATCAGTGAGTCTGGGCCCCAGACGGGTAACAATGAGCAGTTCTTC

D gene: NA
V gene: TRBV7-2
J gene: TRBJ1-2
clone size: NA
CDR3 protein: CASSLGTDYGYTF
CDR3 DNA: TGTGCCAGCAGCTTAGGGACCGACTATGGCTACACCTTC

D gene: NA
V gene: TRBV28
J gene: TRBJ1-5
clone size: few
CDR3 protein: CATWDGGLLYQPQHF
CDR3 DNA: TGTGCCACCTGGGACGGGGGGTTGTTGTATCAGCCCCAGCATTTT

D gene: TRBD1
V gene: TRBV2
J gene: TRBJ2-3
clone size: NA
CDR3 protein: CASSLPKDRGADTQYF
CDR3 DNA: TGTGCCAGCAGCCTTCCTAAGGACAGGGGCGCAGATACGCAGTATTTT

D gene: TRBD2
V gene: TRBV6-1
J gene: TRBJ2-3
clone size: NA
CDR3 protein: CASSAAGAADTQYF
CDR3 DNA: TGTGCCAGCAGTGCAGCGGGGGCAGCAGATACGCAGTATTTT

D gene: TRBD1
V gene: TRBV4-3
J gene: TRBJ2-7
clone size: NA
CDR3 protein: CASSHRTGGADEQYF
CDR3 DNA: TGCGCCAGCAGCCATCGGACAGGGGGCGCCGACGAGCAGTACTTC

D gene: NA
V gene: TRBV2
J gene: TRBJ1-1
clone size: NA
CDR3 protein: CASRFQGIATEAFF
CDR3 DNA: TGTGCCAGCAGATTCCAGGGGATAGCCACTGAAGCTTTCTTT

D gene: NA
V gene: TRBV9
J gene: TRBJ2-5
clone size: NA
CDR3 protein: CASSVDTNRETQYF
CDR3 DNA: TGTGCCAGCAGCGTAGATACCAATCGGGAGACCCAGTACTTC

D gene: NA
V gene: TRBV20-1
J gene: TRBJ1-1
clone size: NA
CDR3 protein: CSASQFYRDRFRITEAFF
CDR3 DNA: TGCAGTGCTAGTCAATTTTATCGGGATCGGTTTCGAATCACTGAAGCTTTCTTT

D gene: NA
V gene: TRBV4-1
J gene: TRBJ1-5
clone size: few
CDR3 protein: CASSQALAQPQHF
CDR3 DNA: TGCGCCAGCAGCCAAGCCCTGGCCCAGCCCCAGCATTTT

D gene: TRBD1
V gene: TRBV23-1
J gene: TRBJ2-5
clone size: NA
CDR3 protein: CASSQSGRGQKTQYF
CDR3 DNA: TGCGCCAGCAGTCAATCAGGCAGGGGGCAGAAGACCCAGTACTTC

D gene: TRBD2
V gene: TRBV6-2/TRBV6-3
J gene: TRBJ2-7
clone size: NA
CDR3 protein: CASSYSTSGRMGEQYF
CDR3 DNA: TGTGCCAGCAGTTACTCCACTAGCGGGAGAATGGGGGAGCAGTACTTC

D gene: TRBD1
V gene: TRBV3-1/TRBV3-2
J gene: TRBJ2-2
clone size: NA
CDR3 protein: CASSRDRARTGELFF
CDR3 DNA: TGTGCCAGCAGCCGCGACAGGGCAAGAACCGGGGAGCTGTTTTTT

D gene: TRBD1
V gene: TRBV5-1
J gene: TRBJ2-7
clone size: NA
CDR3 protein: CASSSQGAYEQYF
CDR3 DNA: TGCGCCAGCAGCTCGCAGGGGGCGTACGAGCAGTACTTC

D gene: NA
V gene: TRBV4-1
J gene: TRBJ2-7
clone size: NA
CDR3 protein: CASSQDPTYEQYF
CDR3 DNA: TGCGCCAGCAGCCAAGATCCCACCTACGAGCAGTACTTC

D gene: NA
V gene: TRBV5-4
J gene: TRBJ1-2
clone size: NA
CDR3 protein: CARRPNIRYGYTF
CDR3 DNA: TGTGCCAGGAGACCCAACATAAGGTATGGCTACACCTTC